The present T cell receptor (beta chain) was sequenced within a study of identical twins. General study results and limits: Cord blood's abundant beta clonotypes had fewer insertions, unlike memory repertoires.

Unique molecular identifiers were present on the cDNA, and a universal primer site came from template switching. TCRdb independently ran MiXCR on the 5' RACE reads; one entry per CDR3 protein. Here the sample spans more than 1.5 million distinct CDR3 sequences, less than 40% being singletons. V gave up 6 bases and J gave up 1 base; unmatched junction bases: 4. The CDR3 extends over 16 amino acids. Regarding this clonotype: Its antigen is unidentified.

The chain recombines TRBV12-3 or TRBV12-4 with TRBJ2-3; 13 bases match TRBD2. The sequenced sample consisted of cord blood. The receptor was isolated from a newborn girl in good health. The CDR3 bases are TGTGCCAGCAGGCTTACTAGCGGGGGGGGCACAGATACGCAGTATTTT. This translates into CASRLTSGGGTDTQYF.